Presented here are 12 T cell receptor beta chains from one specimen sequenced in a study of CD8+CD57+ T cells in acquired aplastic anemia. TCR beta VDJ and CDR3 were profiled, and genomic DNA was the template. MiXCR was run by TCRdb on the reads, yielding one entry per CDR3 protein. The table has around 190,000 distinct CDR3 sequences, around 59% seen once. Material for sequencing was sorted CD4+, CD8+, or CD8+CD57+ T cells (not recorded which) from PBMCs. The receptor set was obtained from a human donor in good health, serving as a control.

This chain links TRBV10-3 with TRBJ1-5; 7 positions agree with TRBD1. Germline V gene sequence: CDR1 ENHRY, CDR2 SYGVKD. This CDR3 has 15 amino acids. J gave up 0 bases and V 8 bases, and 7 bases lay outside the gene matches. The CDR3 DNA reads as TGTGCCATCGGGGAGACAGGGAATAGCAATCAGCCCCAGCATTTT. Translated, it gives CAIGETGNSNQPQHF.

V is TRBV7-9 and J is TRBJ2-3; the match to TRBD1 covers 7 bases. Germline values: CDR1 SEHNR, CDR2 FQNEAQ (reference sequence). The CDR3 extends over 14 amino acids. The V segment lost 5 bases and the J segment 3 bases; nucleotides outside the gene matches: 5. The CDR3, as DNA: TGTGCCAGCAGCATTCCAGGGGGAACAGATACGCAGTATTTT. Residues: CASSIPGGTDTQYF.

J is TRBJ2-7 and V is TRBV7-2; D ambiguous. The germline V and J ends were trimmed by 1 base and 3 bases, with 10 bases remaining between them. Germline CDR1 SGHTA, CDR2 FQGNSA. The CDR3 is 14 amino acids. The DNA of the CDR3 is TGTGCCAGCAGCTTAGTGACGAAGAACTACGAGCAGTACTTC. Translation: CASSLVTKNYEQYF.

V is TRBV5-6 and J is TRBJ1-1; tentatively, D is TRBD1 (6 bases). Germline CDR1 SGHDT, CDR2 YYEEEE. The germline V and J ends were trimmed by 4 bases and 1 base, with 29 bases remaining between them. This CDR3 is built from 20 residues. As DNA, the CDR3 is TGTGCCAGCAGCCTTTGGGGGCGGTTTAGAGGGAGGTCATGGAACACTGAAGCTTTCTTT. Translated, it gives CASSLWGRFRGRSWNTEAFF.

This rearrangement joins TRBV15 to TRBJ2-7; 9 bases are shared with TRBD1. The CDR3 sequence is 16 residues long. The V segment lost 3 bases and the J segment 5 bases; nucleotides outside the gene matches: 11. Germline-derived CDR1 and CDR2 are LNHNV and YYDKDF (reference sequence). The chain's CDR3 is CATSSRTGAAIHEQYF. CDR3 nucleotides: TGTGCCACCAGCAGTCGGACAGGGGCGGCGATCCACGAGCAGTACTTC.

The chain employs TRBV2 and TRBJ1-5, with 9 bases matching TRBD1. The germline CDR1 and CDR2 sequences are SNHLY and FYNNEI. This CDR3 has 13 residues. The V gene end was trimmed by 8 bases and the J gene end by 5 bases; junction bases not matched to a gene: 4. The CDR3 DNA reads TGTGCCAGCGGGACAGGGAACGATCAGCCCCAGCATTTT. As protein: CASGTGNDQPQHF.

This clonotype occurred many times. V gene TRBV3-1 combines with J gene TRBJ1-2; D remains ambiguous. Germline CDR1 reads LGHDT; CDR2 reads YNNKEL (reference sequence). The V end was cut by 0 bases, the J end by 5 bases, with 10 bases between. The CDR3 extends over 14 amino acids. CDR3: CASSQDWSRYGYTF. In DNA, the CDR3 is TGTGCCAGCAGCCAAGATTGGAGCAGGTATGGCTACACCTTC. The entire variable domain, with the rest obtained from reference TRBV3-1 and TRBJ1-2, is as follows: DTAVSQTPKYLVTQMGNDKSIKCEQNLGHDTMYWYKQDSKKFLKIMFSYNNKELIINETVPNRFSPKSPDKAHLNLHINSLELGDSAVYFCASSQDWSRYGYTFGSGTRLTVV.

This clonotype was observed once. V gene TRBV7-2 combines with J gene TRBJ2-1, with TRBD1 identical over 11 bases. J lost 10 bases, V lost 5 bases, and 13 bases had no gene match. Germline CDR1 SGHTA, CDR2 FQGNSA. The CDR3 spans 16 residues. CDR3 residues: CASSPGQGASYGEQFF. In DNA form, the CDR3 reads TGTGCCAGCAGCCCAGGACAGGGGGCGTCCTACGGGGAGCAGTTCTTC.

The chain couples TRBV20-1 to TRBJ2-7; TRBD2 is a possible D gene (6 bases). The CDR3 has 12 amino acids. Per germline, CDR1 DFQATT and CDR2 SNEGSKA (reference sequence). V was clipped by 3 bases and J by 7 bases, with 13 bases between them. CDR3 DNA sequence: TGCAGTGCTAGCCCTCGGGGGTATGAGCAGTACTTC. Translating gives CSASPRGYEQYF.

This sequence joins TRBV7-2 and TRBJ2-2; D not resolved. Trimming cost V 5 bases and J 5 bases, with 6 bases left between them. Germline loops: CDR1 SGHTA, CDR2 FQGNSA. CDR3 length equals 12 residues. This chain's CDR3 is CASSPWTGELFF. Written as DNA, the CDR3 is TGTGCCAGCAGCCCTTGGACCGGGGAGCTGTTTTTT.

This clonotype was seen repeatedly, ten times or more. The chain is built from TRBV7-2 and TRBJ2-3; TRBD2 agrees at 8 bases. This CDR3 is built from 14 residues. CDR1 is SGHTA, CDR2 FQGNSA, per germline. With V trimmed by 4 bases and J by 6 bases, 6 bases remained unmatched. The CDR3 DNA follows: TGTGCCAGCAGCTCGGGACTAGTTGGGGATACGCAGTATTTT. It encodes CASSSGLVGDTQYF.

This clonotype was seen ten or more times. The V gene is TRBV4-2, the J gene TRBJ1-5; no definite D call. Trimming removed 0 bases at V and 0 bases at J, with 9 bases between. Looked up from germline, CDR1 is LGHNA and CDR2 is YNFKEQ. The CDR3 runs 16 residues. CDR3 amino acids: CASSQEGGNSNQPQHF. The CDR3 DNA follows: TGTGCCAGCAGCCAAGAAGGAGGCAATAGCAATCAGCCCCAGCATTTT.